This T cell receptor beta chain was recovered during a study of blood T cell repertoires in COVID-19. Study context: The samples span acute and convalescent COVID-19 from the United States, Italy and Spain. The analysed material was cDNA or gDNA that came from T cells, B-cell-depleted T cells, or PBMCs.

The CDR3 covers 14 residues. Per germline, CDR1 MGHDK and CDR2 SYGVNS. V lost 6 bases, J lost 1 base, and 4 bases stayed unmatched. As handled by the study authors: The authors estimated nucleated cell counts from reference gene primer amplification. Sequenced by immunoSEQ multiplex PCR; TCRdb stores in-frame clones only, minus some. The D gene and trimming were derived from the DNA, and the V and J assignments and clone size from that table. The sample records 79,000 or so clones, about 90% being singletons. The sequenced sample was peripheral blood. This sequence joins TRBV25-1 and TRBJ1-1, with 8 bases fitting TRBD1. This TCR was recovered from a human donor in a cohort sampled during active COVID-19. The CDR3: CASRIQGENTEAFF. The CDR3 DNA reads TGTGCCAGCAGGATACAGGGGGAGAACACTGAAGCTTTCTTT.